Listed below are T cell receptor beta chains from one sample, sequenced in a study of radiation and T cells in renal cell carcinoma. Clones were sequenced by immunoSEQ multiplex PCR, and TCRdb holds only the in-frame ones, with some missing. The sample carries 140,000 to 150,000 clones, about 88% recorded once. The sequenced sample was blood, obtained from a patient whose treatment included radiotherapy and nephrectomy. The receptors shown here come from a woman aged 50 to 60 with renal cell carcinoma. The CDR3 runs from the conserved cysteine through the conserved F or W. D genes are given only for firm matches. Not every row has a clone size; where given, it reads once, few, many or a size class.

abundance: -; d_gene: -; j_gene: TRBJ1-1; v_gene: TRBV27; CDR3nt: TGTGCCAGCAGCCTCGGGGTAATGAACACTGAAGCTTTCTTT; CDR3aa: CASSLGVMNTEAFF
abundance: -; d_gene: TRBD1; j_gene: TRBJ1-1; v_gene: TRBV15; CDR3nt: TGTGCCACCAGGAAACTGACAGGGTTCACTGAAGCTTTCTTT; CDR3aa: CATRKLTGFTEAFF
abundance: -; d_gene: -; j_gene: TRBJ2-1; v_gene: TRBV7-2; CDR3nt: TGTGCCAGCAGCTACTCTTACAATGAGCAGTTCTTC; CDR3aa: CASSYSYNEQFF
abundance: -; d_gene: -; j_gene: TRBJ2-7; v_gene: TRBV6-5; CDR3nt: TGTGCCAGCAGCCTTCATTCCTCGTACGAGCAGTACTTC; CDR3aa: CASSLHSSYEQYF
abundance: -; d_gene: TRBD1; j_gene: TRBJ1-4; v_gene: TRBV7-9; CDR3nt: TGTGCCAGCAGTAGGACAGGGGGTCTTACTAATGAAAAACTGTTTTTT; CDR3aa: CASSRTGGLTNEKLFF
abundance: once; d_gene: TRBD1; j_gene: TRBJ2-2; v_gene: TRBV10-1; CDR3nt: TGCGCCAGCAGTCCCCGGGGACAGGGAGCCGGGGAGCTGTTTTTT; CDR3aa: CASSPRGQGAGELFF
abundance: -; d_gene: TRBD2; j_gene: TRBJ2-3; v_gene: TRBV9; CDR3nt: TGTGCCAGCAGCGTAACAGCTAGCGGGGCTAGCACAGATACGCAGTATTTT; CDR3aa: CASSVTASGASTDTQYF
abundance: -; d_gene: -; j_gene: TRBJ1-5; v_gene: TRBV7-2; CDR3nt: TGTGCCAGCAGCTCAACCCCGTATCAGCCCCAGCATTTT; CDR3aa: CASSSTPYQPQHF
abundance: -; d_gene: -; j_gene: TRBJ1-3; v_gene: TRBV2; CDR3nt: TGTGCCAGCAGTGGAGCGGAACCTGGAAACACCATATATTTT; CDR3aa: CASSGAEPGNTIYF
abundance: -; d_gene: TRBD1; j_gene: TRBJ1-2; v_gene: TRBV19; CDR3nt: TGTGCCAGTAGTACTATTGAGACAGGGGGCACCTATGGCTACACCTTC; CDR3aa: CASSTIETGGTYGYTF
abundance: -; d_gene: -; j_gene: TRBJ1-1; v_gene: TRBV7-2; CDR3nt: TGTGCCAGCAGCTCCGGAAGGAACACTGAAGCTTTCTTT; CDR3aa: CASSSGRNTEAFF
abundance: few; d_gene: -; j_gene: TRBJ1-2; v_gene: TRBV28; CDR3nt: TGTGCCAGCAGCCCCAGTAGTCGTGGCTACACCTTC; CDR3aa: CASSPSSRGYTF
abundance: -; d_gene: -; j_gene: TRBJ2-2; v_gene: TRBV10-1; CDR3nt: TGCGCCAGCAGTGACCGAGGACTCCGGCGCGACACCGGGGAGCTGTTTTTT; CDR3aa: CASSDRGLRRDTGELFF
abundance: -; d_gene: -; j_gene: TRBJ2-7; v_gene: TRBV5-1; CDR3nt: TGCGCCAGCAGCTTGTTACAGAGCTCCTACGAGCAGTACTTC; CDR3aa: CASSLLQSSYEQYF
abundance: -; d_gene: -; j_gene: TRBJ1-4; v_gene: TRBV28; CDR3nt: TGTGCCAGCAGAGAGAAAGGCGAAAAACTGTTTTTT; CDR3aa: CASREKGEKLFF
abundance: -; d_gene: -; j_gene: TRBJ1-2; v_gene: TRBV7-2; CDR3nt: TGTGCCAGCAGCACAGACAGGAACTATGGCTACACCTTC; CDR3aa: CASSTDRNYGYTF
abundance: -; d_gene: -; j_gene: TRBJ2-4; v_gene: TRBV18; CDR3nt: TGTGCCAGCTCACCGATCGGGACGGCTCGGAACATTCAGTACTTC; CDR3aa: CASSPIGTARNIQYF
abundance: -; d_gene: -; j_gene: TRBJ2-7; v_gene: TRBV5-1; CDR3nt: TGCGCCAGCAGGGATGCAGGCTACGAGCAGTACTTC; CDR3aa: CASRDAGYEQYF
abundance: -; d_gene: -; j_gene: TRBJ2-1; v_gene: TRBV11-2; CDR3nt: TGTGCCAGCAGCTTGGCCTCCTACAATGAGCAGTTCTTC; CDR3aa: CASSLASYNEQFF
abundance: -; d_gene: TRBD1; j_gene: TRBJ2-7; v_gene: TRBV5-1; CDR3nt: TGCGCCAGCAGCTCGGGGACAGGGGCGTCCGAGCAGTACTTC; CDR3aa: CASSSGTGASEQYF
abundance: once; d_gene: -; j_gene: TRBJ1-1; v_gene: TRBV4-2; CDR3nt: TGTGCCAGCAGCCAGATGGACGGAGAGGGCACTGAAGCTTTCTTT; CDR3aa: CASSQMDGEGTEAFF
abundance: -; d_gene: -; j_gene: TRBJ2-3; v_gene: TRBV19; CDR3nt: TGTGCCAGTAGTATCCGGCGGGACCTCACAGATACGCAGTATTTT; CDR3aa: CASSIRRDLTDTQYF
abundance: -; d_gene: TRBD1; j_gene: TRBJ2-7; v_gene: TRBV6-6; CDR3nt: TGTGCCAGCAGGAAGGACAGGACAAGTCCCTACGAGCAGTACTTC; CDR3aa: CASRKDRTSPYEQYF
abundance: -; d_gene: -; j_gene: TRBJ1-5; v_gene: TRBV6-5; CDR3nt: TGTGCCAGCAGTGAGCCGAATCAGCCCCAGCATTTT; CDR3aa: CASSEPNQPQHF
abundance: -; d_gene: -; j_gene: TRBJ1-2; v_gene: TRBV15; CDR3nt: TGTGCCACCAGCAGAGCGACAGCTAACTATGGCTACACCTTC; CDR3aa: CATSRATANYGYTF
abundance: -; d_gene: -; j_gene: TRBJ1-4; v_gene: TRBV5-4; CDR3nt: TGTGCCAGCAGCCGGGGGGGTTGGCAGGGGCATACAACTAATGAAAAACTGTTTTTT; CDR3aa: CASSRGGWQGHTTNEKLFF
abundance: -; d_gene: TRBD2; j_gene: TRBJ2-5; v_gene: TRBV11-2; CDR3nt: TGTGCCAGCAGCTTAGATCGTTGGTCTAGCGGGGGGGCCTCAGGAGAGACCCAGTACTTC; CDR3aa: CASSLDRWSSGGASGETQYF
abundance: -; d_gene: TRBD1; j_gene: TRBJ1-6; v_gene: TRBV5-1; CDR3nt: TGCGCCAGCAGCTTGGAAGGAACCGGGACAGGGGATAATTCACCCCTCCACTTT; CDR3aa: CASSLEGTGTGDNSPLHF
abundance: once; d_gene: TRBD1; j_gene: TRBJ1-1; v_gene: TRBV6-5; CDR3nt: TGTGCCAGCAGTTACTTTCCGGGACAGGGCAAGGGGGCTTTCTTT; CDR3aa: CASSYFPGQGKGAFF
abundance: -; d_gene: -; j_gene: TRBJ1-4; v_gene: TRBV6-5; CDR3nt: TGTGCCAGCAGCGGCAGGAGGGGGTTTCGCGAAAAACTGTTTTTT; CDR3aa: CASSGRRGFREKLFF
abundance: few; d_gene: TRBD1; j_gene: TRBJ2-7; v_gene: TRBV27; CDR3nt: TGTGCCAGCAGTTTGACCTCTCGGGACAGGTCGTCATGTGAGCAGTACTTC; CDR3aa: CASSLTSRDRSSCEQYF
abundance: -; d_gene: -; j_gene: TRBJ1-4; v_gene: TRBV6-5; CDR3nt: TGTGCCAGCAGCCTAGGGGTTGGTGAAAAACTGTTTTTT; CDR3aa: CASSLGVGEKLFF
abundance: -; d_gene: TRBD1; j_gene: TRBJ2-7; v_gene: TRBV6-5; CDR3nt: TGTGCCAGCAGTTACTCCCGGGACAGGTACTACGAGCAGTACTTC; CDR3aa: CASSYSRDRYYEQYF
abundance: -; d_gene: TRBD1; j_gene: TRBJ2-7; v_gene: TRBV18; CDR3nt: TGTGCCAGCTCCCCCGGGACAGGGGACGGGACCCCGTGGGAGCAGTACTTC; CDR3aa: CASSPGTGDGTPWEQYF
abundance: -; d_gene: -; j_gene: TRBJ2-1; v_gene: TRBV6-5; CDR3nt: TGTGCCAGCAGAAAACTACATGAGCAGTTCTTC; CDR3aa: CASRKLHEQFF
abundance: -; d_gene: TRBD1; j_gene: TRBJ1-2; v_gene: TRBV9; CDR3nt: TGTGCCAGCAGCGCTCAGGCGGGACAGCGTTCCGGCTACACCTTC; CDR3aa: CASSAQAGQRSGYTF
abundance: -; d_gene: -; j_gene: TRBJ2-6; v_gene: TRBV15; CDR3nt: TGTGCCACCAGCAGCCGAAGGTCTGGGGCCAACGTCCTGACTTTC; CDR3aa: CATSSRRSGANVLTF
abundance: -; d_gene: -; j_gene: TRBJ2-3; v_gene: TRBV6-6; CDR3nt: TGTGCCAGCAGTTACAATAGCGGAGGGGGGCCAGATACGCAGTATTTT; CDR3aa: CASSYNSGGGPDTQYF
abundance: -; d_gene: -; j_gene: TRBJ2-5; v_gene: TRBV4-1; CDR3nt: TGCGCCAGCAGCCATGACCGGACGGGGGATGAGACCCAGTACTTC; CDR3aa: CASSHDRTGDETQYF
abundance: -; d_gene: TRBD1; j_gene: TRBJ2-7; v_gene: TRBV7-2; CDR3nt: TGTGCCACCAGGACAGGGAACTACGAGCAGTACTTC; CDR3aa: CATRTGNYEQYF
abundance: -; d_gene: -; j_gene: TRBJ2-3; v_gene: TRBV7-2; CDR3nt: TGTGCCAGCAGCTTAGTCTCCTGGGGGCAAGGACCAACAGATACGCAGTATTTT; CDR3aa: CASSLVSWGQGPTDTQYF
abundance: -; d_gene: -; j_gene: TRBJ2-7; v_gene: TRBV21-1; CDR3nt: TGTGCCAGCAGCAATTTAACCGGGACTAGCGGGACTGATAGTGGTTACGAGCAGTACTTC; CDR3aa: CASSNLTGTSGTDSGYEQYF
abundance: -; d_gene: TRBD1; j_gene: TRBJ2-5; v_gene: TRBV5-8; CDR3nt: TGTGCCAGCAGCATACGGACAACAGGGGGCGGAGAGACCCAGTACTTC; CDR3aa: CASSIRTTGGGETQYF
abundance: -; d_gene: TRBD1; j_gene: TRBJ2-1; v_gene: TRBV25-1; CDR3nt: TGTGCCAGCAGGGGACAGGGGGCTAGCTCCTACAATGAGCAGTTCTTC; CDR3aa: CASRGQGASSYNEQFF
abundance: -; d_gene: -; j_gene: TRBJ2-3; v_gene: TRBV6-5; CDR3nt: TGTGCCAGCAGTTACTCGGCTCTTACAGATACGCAGTATTTT; CDR3aa: CASSYSALTDTQYF
abundance: -; d_gene: -; j_gene: TRBJ1-2; v_gene: TRBV7-2; CDR3nt: TGTGCCAGCAGCTTAGGGGCCGTTACTAACTATGGCTACACCTTC; CDR3aa: CASSLGAVTNYGYTF
abundance: few; d_gene: -; j_gene: TRBJ2-1; v_gene: TRBV19; CDR3nt: TGTGCCAGTAGTACCACCTGGGGCAATGAGCAGTTCTTC; CDR3aa: CASSTTWGNEQFF
abundance: -; d_gene: TRBD1; j_gene: TRBJ1-1; v_gene: TRBV7-2; CDR3nt: TGTGCCAGCAGCCTCCAAGGACAGGGGGCGTGGGGCGCTGAAGCTTTCTTT; CDR3aa: CASSLQGQGAWGAEAFF
abundance: -; d_gene: -; j_gene: TRBJ1-1; v_gene: TRBV28; CDR3nt: TGTGCCAGCAGGGAGGGGGGGACTGAAGCTTTCTTT; CDR3aa: CASREGGTEAFF
abundance: -; d_gene: TRBD1; j_gene: TRBJ2-7; v_gene: TRBV6-5; CDR3nt: TGTGCCAGCAGTGAAGACAGGGTCGGCTACGAGCAGTACTTC; CDR3aa: CASSEDRVGYEQYF
abundance: -; d_gene: -; j_gene: TRBJ1-4; v_gene: TRBV9; CDR3nt: TGTGCCAGCAGCGTAGATAACCTGCAACTGTTTTTT; CDR3aa: CASSVDNLQLFF
abundance: -; d_gene: -; j_gene: TRBJ2-6; v_gene: TRBV5-1; CDR3nt: TGCGCCAGCAGCTTGGATGTGGTTTCGGGCTCTGGGGCCAACGTCCTGACTTTC; CDR3aa: CASSLDVVSGSGANVLTF
abundance: -; d_gene: TRBD2; j_gene: TRBJ2-7; v_gene: TRBV19; CDR3nt: TGTGCCAGTAGTATGGGACTAGCGGGGGACTACGAGCAGTACTTC; CDR3aa: CASSMGLAGDYEQYF
abundance: -; d_gene: TRBD2; j_gene: TRBJ2-3; v_gene: TRBV19; CDR3nt: TGTGCCAGTAGTATTAGCGGGCTGGGGGCAGATACGCAGTATTTT; CDR3aa: CASSISGLGADTQYF
abundance: once; d_gene: TRBD1; j_gene: TRBJ1-4; v_gene: TRBV18; CDR3nt: TGTGCCAGCTCAGCCCTAGACAGGGCAACAGGATTAGGTGAAAAACTGTTTTTT; CDR3aa: CASSALDRATGLGEKLFF
abundance: few; d_gene: -; j_gene: TRBJ1-5; v_gene: TRBV19; CDR3nt: TGTGCCAGTAGTATAGGGGGGAATCAGCCCCAGCATTTT; CDR3aa: CASSIGGNQPQHF
abundance: -; d_gene: -; j_gene: TRBJ1-5; v_gene: TRBV11-2; CDR3nt: TGTGCCAGCAGCCCCAGGGCAGGGGGCAATCAGCCCCAGCATTTT; CDR3aa: CASSPRAGGNQPQHF
abundance: -; d_gene: -; j_gene: TRBJ2-6; v_gene: TRBV11-2; CDR3nt: TGTGCCAGCAGCCCGACCTATCACTCTGGGGCCAACGTCCTGACTTTC; CDR3aa: CASSPTYHSGANVLTF
abundance: -; d_gene: TRBD1; j_gene: TRBJ1-3; v_gene: TRBV18; CDR3nt: TGTGCCAGCTCTCTCGACAGGGGGCTAGACACCATATATTTT; CDR3aa: CASSLDRGLDTIYF
abundance: -; d_gene: TRBD1; j_gene: TRBJ2-1; v_gene: TRBV4-3; CDR3nt: TGCGCCAGCAGCCAAGAGAGGACAGGGGGCCGAGGGAAGCAGTTCTTC; CDR3aa: CASSQERTGGRGKQFF